The 27 T cell receptor beta chains listed next were all sequenced from one sample in a study of control samples from healthy donors and cancer patients. TCRdb keeps only in-frame clones here, not all; method: immunoSEQ multiplex PCR. The data show 99,000 or so clones, 83% seen once. What was sequenced was blood. Receptor source: a woman aged 45-65 years in good health.

The chain is built from TRBV11-3 and TRBJ2-1; D remains ambiguous. The CDR3 contains 15 residues. V shed 1 base and J shed 3 bases, with 10 bases lying between them. Germline V gene data show CDR1 as SGHNT and CDR2 as YENEEA. The CDR3: CASSLVSQIYNEQFF. In DNA form, the CDR3 reads TGTGCCAGCAGCTTAGTGTCTCAGATCTACAATGAGCAGTTCTTC. Looking up the rest from reference TRBV11-3 and TRBJ2-1 gives the full variable domain: EAGVVQSPRYKIIEKKQPVAFWCNPISGHNTLYWYLQNLGQGPELLIRYENEEAVDDSQLPKDRFSAERLKGVDSTLKIQPAELGDSAVYLCASSLVSQIYNEQFFGPGTRLTVL.

V and J are TRBV7-2 and TRBJ1-2; D is unresolved. CDR3 size: 13 residues. Per germline, CDR1 SGHTA and CDR2 FQGNSA. The germline V and J ends were trimmed by 5 bases and 4 bases, with 11 bases remaining between them. This chain's CDR3 is CASSPSSSYGYTF. The CDR3 region has the DNA TGTGCCAGCAGCCCCTCTTCAAGCTATGGCTACACCTTC.

The chain is built from TRBV27 and TRBJ1-2; D is possibly TRBD1 (6 bases). This CDR3 spans 13 amino acids. CDR1 is MNHEY, CDR2 SMNVEV, per germline (reference sequence). V was trimmed by 6 bases and J by 8 bases, leaving 16 bases between them. CDR3: CASRIQGGGGYTF. Here the CDR3 DNA reads TGTGCCAGCAGGATACAGGGTGGGGGAGGCTACACCTTC.

The chain recombines TRBV24-1 with TRBJ2-5; TRBD1 matches 9 bases. CDR3 length: 15 residues. Germline-derived CDR1 and CDR2 are KGHDR and SFDVKD. V lost 4 bases and J lost 5; bases outside the gene matches: 7. The CDR3 region is CATSDPGTGLETQYF. The CDR3 DNA reads as TGTGCCACCAGTGACCCAGGGACAGGGCTTGAGACCCAGTACTTC.

The chain has TRBV4-1 and TRBJ1-2; no clear D gene. V lost 1 base to trimming and J lost 4 bases, with 7 bases between them. CDR1 and CDR2 (germline): MGHRA, YSYEKL. The CDR3 has 13 residues. The chain's CDR3 is CASSQGGVYGYTF. CDR3 nucleotide sequence: TGCGCCAGCAGCCAAGGAGGAGTCTATGGCTACACCTTC.

This CDR3 reads CASSPRLNRTGSTDTQYF. CDR3 in DNA: TGTGCCAGCAGCCCCCGCTTAAACCGGACAGGATCCACAGATACGCAGTATTTT. The genes are TRBV7-3 and TRBJ2-3; 7 nucleotides match TRBD1. The CDR3 has 18 amino acids. Looked up from germline, CDR1 is SGHTA and CDR2 is FQGTGA. With 5 bases clipped from V and 2 bases from J, the junction kept 16 bases outside the gene matches.

V usage is TRBV28 and J usage is TRBJ1-4; perhaps TRBD1 as D (6 bases). This CDR3 contains 14 residues. V lost 1 base, J lost 6 bases, and 9 bases lay in between. In germline, CDR1 is MDHEN, CDR2 SYDVKM. CDR3 sequence: CASSLSQGYEKLFF. Written as DNA, the CDR3 is TGTGCCAGCAGTTTATCACAGGGCTATGAAAAACTGTTTTTT.

The chain is built from TRBV5-4 and TRBJ2-5; unclear D gene. V was shortened by 4 bases and J by 1 base, with 8 bases between the two germline ends. The germline V gene encodes CDR1 SGHNT and CDR2 YYREEE (reference sequence). The CDR3 length is 13 residues. The chain's CDR3 is CASSLDLQETQYF. DNA for the CDR3: TGTGCCAGCAGCCTGGACCTCCAAGAGACCCAGTACTTC.

V and J are TRBV6-1 and TRBJ2-1; 7 nucleotides line up with TRBD2. J lost 8 bases, V lost 2 bases, and 6 bases had no gene match. Germline V gives CDR1 MNHNS, CDR2 SASEGT. The CDR3 has 14 residues. Here the CDR3 reads CASSETGTIYEQFF. The CDR3 bases are TGTGCCAGCAGTGAAACTGGGACTATCTATGAGCAGTTCTTC.

The V and J genes are TRBV11-2 and TRBJ2-6, with 9 bases that match TRBD2. CDR1 and CDR2 (germline): SGHAT, FQNNGV. CDR3 length: 18 amino acids. V was clipped by 1 base and J by 0 bases; unmatched bases: 4. CDR3 loop: CASSLGLAGSSGANVLTF. The CDR3, as DNA: TGTGCCAGCAGCTTAGGGCTAGCGGGGTCCTCTGGGGCCAACGTCCTGACTTTC.

CDR3 nucleotides: TGTGCCAGCTCACCGGGAACTTCCTACGAGCAGTACTTC. Its protein is CASSPGTSYEQYF. The gene calls are TRBV18 and TRBJ2-7; no clear D. The V and J ends lost 3 bases and 1 base respectively, with 7 bases between them. CDR1 and CDR2 from the germline V gene are KGHSH and LQKENI. The CDR3 contains 13 residues.

The chain uses TRBV6-2 or TRBV6-3 and TRBJ1-5; 10 bases match TRBD1. V was pared by 0 bases and J by 6 bases, with 8 bases of the junction left unmatched. This CDR3 spans 17 amino acids. Per the germline V gene, CDR1 is MNHEY and CDR2 is SVGEGT. The CDR3 here is CASSYSGQGRFSQPQHF. The DNA for the CDR3 is TGTGCCAGCAGTTACTCGGGACAGGGGCGATTTAGTCAGCCCCAGCATTTT.

The chain recombines TRBV7-2 with TRBJ1-6, with TRBD1 matching 9 bases. The germline gives CDR1 SGHTA, CDR2 FQGNSA. With 7 bases clipped from V and 0 bases from J, the junction kept 13 bases outside the gene matches. The CDR3 loop spans 19 amino acids. In DNA, the CDR3 is TGTGCCAGCACCACTACGACAGGGGGATTAAGCTCCTATAATTCACCCCTCCACTTT. Its protein product is CASTTTTGGLSSYNSPLHF.

The chain is built from TRBV5-6 and TRBJ2-1, with D perhaps TRBD2 (5 bases). Trimming shortened V by 5 bases and J by 5 bases, and 17 bases separated the two germline ends. This CDR3 has 15 amino acids. Germline V gene data show CDR1 as SGHDT and CDR2 as YYEEEE. For the CDR3, the DNA is TGTGCCAGCAGTCAATCCCCCCCCGGGGACAATGAGCAGTTCTTC. Residues: CASSQSPPGDNEQFF.

V usage is TRBV3-1 (or the pseudogene TRBV3-2) and J usage is TRBJ2-5; 10 nucleotides match TRBD1. This CDR3 contains 14 residues. Trimming took 5 bases from V and 4 from J; bases not matched to a gene: 4. Germline values: CDR1 LGHDT, CDR2 YNNKEL (reference sequence). Written as DNA, the CDR3 is TGTGCCAGCAGCACCCGGACAGGGGGAGAGACCCAGTACTTC. Amino acids: CASSTRTGGETQYF.

The chain is built from TRBV28 and TRBJ1-4; TRBD1 aligns across 8 bases. After removal of 7 bases from V and 6 bases from J, the junction contained 7 bases not matched to a gene. The CDR3 is 14 amino acids. Germline-derived CDR1 and CDR2 are MDHEN and SYDVKM. The CDR3 region has the DNA TGTGCCAGCATTACGACAGGGGTTTATGAAAAACTGTTTTTT. Translated: CASITTGVYEKLFF.

The chain couples TRBV27 to TRBJ1-5; 9 bases align to TRBD1. Trimming cost V 6 bases and J 7 bases; bases outside gene matches: 7. The CDR3 is made up of 14 amino acids. Germline CDR1 is MNHEY and CDR2 is SMNVEV (reference sequence). In nucleotides, the CDR3 is TGTGCCAGCAGACTGACAGGGGGAGGCCAGCCCCAGCATTTT. As protein: CASRLTGGGQPQHF.

CDR3 DNA sequence: TGTGCCAGCAGTGACTATCTCATCAGTGAAAAACTGTTTTTT. Its protein is CASSDYLISEKLFF. This chain links TRBV6-6 with TRBJ1-4; D not resolved. This CDR3 has 14 residues. The ends were cut back, 5 bases at V and 7 bases at J, with 14 bases in the middle. CDR1 MNHNY and CDR2 SVGAGI come from the germline V gene (reference sequence).

The genes are TRBV4-3 and TRBJ1-1; D is ambiguous. This CDR3 is built from 15 residues. The V gene's germline CDR1 is LGHNA and CDR2 YSLEER. V lost 1 base, J lost 3 bases, and 12 bases lay in between. CDR3 sequence reads: CASSQASDLYTEAFF. In nucleotides, the CDR3 is TGCGCCAGCAGCCAAGCCTCAGACCTGTACACTGAAGCTTTCTTT.

V gene TRBV19 combines with J gene TRBJ1-4; 7 bases are a match to TRBD1. With V trimmed by 3 bases and J by 0 bases, 1 base remained unmatched. This CDR3 spans 15 amino acids. Germline loops: CDR1 LNHDA, CDR2 SQIVND (reference sequence). The CDR3 sequence: CASSMGTATNEKLFF. The CDR3 bases are TGTGCCAGTAGTATGGGGACAGCAACTAATGAAAAACTGTTTTTT.

The chain links TRBV28 to TRBJ2-1; tentative D call: TRBD2 (5 bases). V was trimmed by 1 base and J by 0 bases, leaving 10 bases between them. The germline V gene has CDR1 MDHEN and CDR2 SYDVKM. The CDR3 loop spans 16 amino acids. The CDR3 sequence is CASSLLSGTSYNEQFF. The DNA of the CDR3 is TGTGCCAGCAGTTTATTGTCGGGAACCTCCTACAATGAGCAGTTCTTC.

This clone was recorded once. V and J are TRBV28 and TRBJ1-1; TRBD1 is a possible D gene (6 bases). CDR1 is MDHEN, CDR2 SYDVKM, per germline. Trimming shortened V by 6 bases and J by 1 base, and 12 bases separated the two germline ends. This CDR3 contains 14 residues. The CDR3 is CASRWTDGNTEAFF. CDR3 DNA sequence: TGTGCCAGCAGGTGGACAGACGGGAACACTGAAGCTTTCTTT.

This clone has a handful of counts. The chain recombines TRBV5-4 with TRBJ1-2; D perhaps matches TRBD1 (6 bases). CDR3 length equals 14 residues. Germline V gene sequence: CDR1 SGHNT, CDR2 YYREEE (reference sequence). V shed 1 base and J shed 4 bases, with 11 bases lying between them. The CDR3 DNA sequence: TGTGCCAGCAGCTTGTCAGGGGTCGGCTATGGCTACACCTTC. Encoded protein: CASSLSGVGYGYTF.

The chain carries TRBV5-4 and TRBJ1-1; D call uncertain. Deletions cut 0 bases from V and 0 bases from J, with 9 bases between. The CDR3 contains 15 residues. Germline V gene sequence: CDR1 SGHNT, CDR2 YYREEE (reference sequence). CDR3 protein: CASSLGREMNTEAFF. The CDR3 DNA is TGTGCCAGCAGCTTGGGGAGGGAGATGAACACTGAAGCTTTCTTT.

This clone has a handful of counts. The V gene is TRBV24-1, the J gene TRBJ1-2; D remains ambiguous. CDR3 length equals 11 residues. The ends were cut back, 0 bases at V and 5 bases at J, with 0 bases in the middle. Per the germline V gene, CDR1 is KGHDR and CDR2 is SFDVKD. The CDR3 reads CATSDLYGYTF. Written as DNA, the CDR3 is TGTGCCACCAGTGATTTGTATGGCTACACCTTC.

The gene calls are TRBV10-3 and TRBJ1-3; D might be TRBD1 (5 bases). This CDR3 contains 13 residues. With 6 bases removed from V and 4 bases from J, the gap between germline ends came to 10 bases. Germline V gene sequence: CDR1 ENHRY, CDR2 SYGVKD. This CDR3 reads CAISDSAGNTIYF. CDR3 coding DNA: TGTGCCATCAGCGACAGTGCGGGAAACACCATATATTTT.

The J gene is TRBJ2-1, the V gene TRBV7-2, with 10 bases aligning to TRBD2. Per the germline V gene, CDR1 is SGHTA and CDR2 is FQGNSA. This CDR3 has 15 residues. V lost 5 bases and J lost 9; bases outside the gene matches: 10. CDR3 residues: CASSPASGSYVEQFF. CDR3 coding DNA: TGTGCCAGCAGCCCCGCTAGCGGGAGTTACGTTGAGCAGTTCTTC.